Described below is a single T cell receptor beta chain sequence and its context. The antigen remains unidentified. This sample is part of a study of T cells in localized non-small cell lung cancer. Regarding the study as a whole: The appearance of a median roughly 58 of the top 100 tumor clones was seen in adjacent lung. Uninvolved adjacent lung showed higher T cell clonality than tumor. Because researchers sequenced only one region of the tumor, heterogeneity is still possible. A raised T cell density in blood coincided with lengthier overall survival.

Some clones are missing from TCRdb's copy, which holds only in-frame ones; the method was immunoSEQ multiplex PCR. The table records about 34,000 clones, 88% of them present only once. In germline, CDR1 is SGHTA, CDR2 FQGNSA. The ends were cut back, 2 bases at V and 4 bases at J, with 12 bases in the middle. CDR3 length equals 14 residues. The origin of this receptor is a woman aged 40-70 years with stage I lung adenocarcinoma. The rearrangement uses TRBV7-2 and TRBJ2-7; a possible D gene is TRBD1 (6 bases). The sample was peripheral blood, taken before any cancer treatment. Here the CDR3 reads CASSLNWGRYEQYF. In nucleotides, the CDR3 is TGTGCCAGCAGCTTAAACTGGGGGCGATACGAGCAGTACTTC.